The following is a T cell receptor (beta chain) sequence with its context. The data derive from a study of blood T cell repertoires in COVID-19. Sequencing was performed with immunoSEQ multiplex PCR; in TCRdb, only in-frame clones are kept and a portion is missing. The data hold about 68,000 clones, with roughly nine tenths observed a single time. Trimming shortened V by 4 bases and J by 6 bases, and 19 bases separated the two germline ends. There are 16 residues in the CDR3. Germline V CDR1 and CDR2: MDHEN, SYDVKM. The receptor's source is a man in his forties or fifties with COVID-19, enrolled during active disease. The sample comprised peripheral blood. V and J are TRBV28 and TRBJ2-1, with D possibly being TRBD1 (5 bases). CDR3 sequence (DNA): TGTGCCAGCAGTTCTTTCGTTGGGGCTGGTGGCAATGAGCAGTTCTTC. Translating it yields CASSSFVGAGGNEQFF. The full variable domain, its missing parts supplied by reference TRBV28 and TRBJ2-1, is DVKVTQSSRYLVKRTGEKVFLECVQDMDHENMFWYRQDPGLGLRLIYFSYDVKMKEKGDIPEGYSVSREKKERFSLILESASTNQTSMYLCASSSFVGAGGNEQFFGPGTRLTVL.